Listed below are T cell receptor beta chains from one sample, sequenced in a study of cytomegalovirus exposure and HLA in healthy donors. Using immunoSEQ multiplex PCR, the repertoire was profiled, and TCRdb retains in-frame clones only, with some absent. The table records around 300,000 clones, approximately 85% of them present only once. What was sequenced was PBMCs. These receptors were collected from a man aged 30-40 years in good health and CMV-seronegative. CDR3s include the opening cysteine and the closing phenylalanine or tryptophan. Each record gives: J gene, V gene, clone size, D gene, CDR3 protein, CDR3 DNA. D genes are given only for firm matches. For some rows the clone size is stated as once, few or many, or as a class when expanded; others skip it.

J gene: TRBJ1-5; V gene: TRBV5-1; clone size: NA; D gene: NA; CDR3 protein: CASSLQGNQPQHF; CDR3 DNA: TGCGCCAGCAGCTTGCAGGGAAATCAGCCCCAGCATTTT
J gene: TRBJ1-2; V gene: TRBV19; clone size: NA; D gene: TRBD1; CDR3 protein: CASSTASGQGYGYTF; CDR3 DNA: TGTGCCAGTAGTACCGCCTCGGGACAGGGGTATGGCTACACCTTC
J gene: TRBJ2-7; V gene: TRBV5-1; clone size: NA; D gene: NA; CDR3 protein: CASSLGQGREQYF; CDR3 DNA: TGCGCCAGCAGCTTGGGGCAGGGTCGAGAGCAGTACTTC
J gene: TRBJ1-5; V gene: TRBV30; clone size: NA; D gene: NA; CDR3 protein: CAWSEGKEPQHF; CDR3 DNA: TGTGCCTGGAGCGAGGGAAAAGAGCCCCAGCATTTT
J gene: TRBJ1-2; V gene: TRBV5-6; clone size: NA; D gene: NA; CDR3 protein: CASSFPTASRGYTF; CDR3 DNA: TGTGCCAGCAGCTTTCCGACAGCGTCGAGGGGCTACACCTTC
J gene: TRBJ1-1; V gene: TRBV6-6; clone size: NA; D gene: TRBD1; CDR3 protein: CASSHGTERKAFF; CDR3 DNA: TGTGCCAGCAGTCACGGGACAGAGAGAAAAGCTTTCTTT
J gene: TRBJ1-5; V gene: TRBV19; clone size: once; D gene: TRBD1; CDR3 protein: CASSIGQGASQPQHF; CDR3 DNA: TGTGCCAGTAGTATAGGGCAGGGGGCAAGTCAGCCCCAGCATTTT
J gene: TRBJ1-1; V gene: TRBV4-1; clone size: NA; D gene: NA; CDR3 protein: CASSPTSAQGNTEAFF; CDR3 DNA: TGCGCCAGCAGCCCGACCAGCGCACAAGGGAACACTGAAGCTTTCTTT
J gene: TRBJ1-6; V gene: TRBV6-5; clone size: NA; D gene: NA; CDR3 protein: CASRRVRGRNSPLHF; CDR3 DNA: TGTGCCAGCCGAAGGGTCCGGGGGAGAAATTCACCCCTCCACTTT
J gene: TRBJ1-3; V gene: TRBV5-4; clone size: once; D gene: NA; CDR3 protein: CASSSPTGYGNTIYF; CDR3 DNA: TGTGCCAGCAGCTCCCCGACGGGTTACGGAAACACCATATATTTT
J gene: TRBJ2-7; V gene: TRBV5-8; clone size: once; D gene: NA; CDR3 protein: CASSTTAYEQYF; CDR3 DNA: TGTGCCAGCAGCACCACAGCCTACGAGCAGTACTTC
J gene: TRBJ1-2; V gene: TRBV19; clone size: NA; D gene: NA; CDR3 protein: CASRNPSYGYTF; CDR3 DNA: TGTGCCAGTCGGAACCCTAGCTATGGCTACACCTTC
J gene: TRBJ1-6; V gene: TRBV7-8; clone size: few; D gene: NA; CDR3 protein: CATRRQTYSPLHF; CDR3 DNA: TGTGCCACCAGGAGACAGACTTATTCACCCCTCCACTTT
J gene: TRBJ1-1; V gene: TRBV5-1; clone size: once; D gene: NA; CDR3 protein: CASSWGGDTEAFF; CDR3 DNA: TGCGCCAGCAGCTGGGGGGGTGACACTGAAGCTTTCTTT
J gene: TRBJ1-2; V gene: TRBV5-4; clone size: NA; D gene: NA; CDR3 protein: CASSMLPGGSGYTF; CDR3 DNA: TGTGCCAGCAGCATGCTCCCCGGGGGTAGTGGCTACACCTTC
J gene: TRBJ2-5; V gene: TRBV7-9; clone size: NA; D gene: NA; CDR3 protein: CASTPPLGQQETQYF; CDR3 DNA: TGTGCCAGCACCCCCCCACTGGGCCAGCAAGAGACCCAGTACTTC
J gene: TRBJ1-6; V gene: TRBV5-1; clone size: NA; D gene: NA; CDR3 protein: CASSLDSGYSPLHF; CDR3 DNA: TGCGCCAGCAGCTTGGACAGTGGGTATTCACCCCTCCACTTT
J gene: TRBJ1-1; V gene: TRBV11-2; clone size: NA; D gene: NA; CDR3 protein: CASSTKQGMNTEAFF; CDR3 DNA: TGTGCCAGCAGCACCAAGCAGGGTATGAACACTGAAGCTTTCTTT
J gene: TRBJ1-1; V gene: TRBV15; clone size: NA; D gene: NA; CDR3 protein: CATSRDWGPLTEAFF; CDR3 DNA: TGTGCCACCAGCAGAGATTGGGGGCCTCTAACTGAAGCTTTCTTT
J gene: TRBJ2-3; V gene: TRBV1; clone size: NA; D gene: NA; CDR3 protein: CTSSQDHRTTDTQYF; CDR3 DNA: TGCACCAGCAGCCAAGATCACAGGACCACAGATACGCAGTATTTT
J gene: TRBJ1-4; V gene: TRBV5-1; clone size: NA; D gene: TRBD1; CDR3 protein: CASSLVTGDEKLFF; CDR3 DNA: TGCGCCAGCAGCTTGGTAACAGGGGATGAAAAACTGTTTTTT
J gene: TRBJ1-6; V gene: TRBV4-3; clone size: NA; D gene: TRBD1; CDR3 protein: CASSPWTGGSSPLHF; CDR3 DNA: TGCGCCAGCAGCCCCTGGACAGGGGGCTCTTCACCCCTCCACTTT
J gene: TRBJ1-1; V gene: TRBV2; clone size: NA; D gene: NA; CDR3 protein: CASSVPGGTSRAGGAFF; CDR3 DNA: TGTGCCAGCAGTGTGCCCGGGGGGACTAGCAGGGCTGGTGGAGCTTTCTTT
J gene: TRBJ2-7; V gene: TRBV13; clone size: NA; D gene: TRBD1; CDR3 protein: CASSLGGQGFYEQYF; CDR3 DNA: TGTGCCAGCAGCTTAGGTGGACAGGGTTTTTACGAGCAGTACTTC
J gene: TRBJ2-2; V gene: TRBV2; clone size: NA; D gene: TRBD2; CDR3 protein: CASSQRGGLTGELFF; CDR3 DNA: TGTGCCAGCAGTCAGCGGGGGGGCCTCACCGGGGAGCTGTTTTTT
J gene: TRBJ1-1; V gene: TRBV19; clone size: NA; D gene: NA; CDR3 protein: CASSIDAVNTEAFF; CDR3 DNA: TGTGCCAGTAGTATAGATGCGGTGAACACTGAAGCTTTCTTT
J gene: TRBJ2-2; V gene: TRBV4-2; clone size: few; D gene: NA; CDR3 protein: CASSHRFGDTGELFF; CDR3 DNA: TGTGCCAGCAGCCACCGCTTCGGGGACACCGGGGAGCTGTTTTTT
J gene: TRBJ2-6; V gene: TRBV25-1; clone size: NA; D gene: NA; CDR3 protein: CASSPRRGGSGANVLTF; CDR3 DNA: TGTGCCAGCAGTCCCAGAAGGGGGGGGTCTGGGGCCAACGTCCTGACTTTC
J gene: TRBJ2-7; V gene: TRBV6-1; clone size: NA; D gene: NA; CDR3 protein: CASSEALLGHYEQYF; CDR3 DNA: TGTGCCAGCAGTGAAGCGCTTCTAGGACACTACGAGCAGTACTTC
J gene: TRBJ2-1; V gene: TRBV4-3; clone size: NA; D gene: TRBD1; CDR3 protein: CASSRDSRDRGYNEQFF; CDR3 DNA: TGCGCCAGCAGCCGGGACTCCCGGGACAGGGGCTACAATGAGCAGTTCTTC
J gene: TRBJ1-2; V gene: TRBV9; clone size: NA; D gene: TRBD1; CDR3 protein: CASSVGSGAGGGYTF; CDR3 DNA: TGTGCCAGCAGCGTAGGATCAGGGGCAGGGGGAGGCTACACCTTC
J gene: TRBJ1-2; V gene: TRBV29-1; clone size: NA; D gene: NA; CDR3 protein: CSGSYSGSYGYTF; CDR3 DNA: TGCAGCGGTTCCTATAGCGGCAGCTATGGCTACACCTTC
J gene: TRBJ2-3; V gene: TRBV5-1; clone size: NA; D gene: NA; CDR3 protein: CASSFTVPDTQYF; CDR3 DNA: TGCGCCAGCAGCTTTACAGTACCGGATACGCAGTATTTT
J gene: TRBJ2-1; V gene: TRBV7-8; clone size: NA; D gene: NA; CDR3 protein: CASSSVRWGVNEQFF; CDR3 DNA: TGTGCCAGCAGCTCGGTGAGGTGGGGAGTTAATGAGCAGTTCTTC
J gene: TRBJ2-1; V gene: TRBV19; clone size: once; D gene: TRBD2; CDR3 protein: CASSPAPGLYNEQFF; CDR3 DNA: TGTGCCAGTAGCCCCGCCCCGGGACTATACAATGAGCAGTTCTTC
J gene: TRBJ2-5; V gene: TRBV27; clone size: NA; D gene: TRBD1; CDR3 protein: CASSLVSPGTGRETQYF; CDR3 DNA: TGTGCCAGCAGTTTAGTCTCGCCGGGGACAGGGCGGGAGACCCAGTACTTC
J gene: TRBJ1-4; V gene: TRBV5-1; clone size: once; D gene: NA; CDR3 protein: CASSWDTATNEKLFF; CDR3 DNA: TGCGCCAGCAGCTGGGACACCGCAACTAATGAAAAACTGTTTTTT
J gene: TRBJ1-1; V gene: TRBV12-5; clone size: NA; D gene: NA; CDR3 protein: CASGSIPGHYTEAFF; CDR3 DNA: TGTGCTAGTGGTTCCATCCCGGGACATTACACTGAAGCTTTCTTT
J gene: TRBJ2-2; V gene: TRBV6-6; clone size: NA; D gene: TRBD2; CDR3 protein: CASSNPGGWAGELFF; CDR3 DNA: TGTGCCAGTAGTAACCCGGGAGGATGGGCCGGGGAGCTGTTTTTT
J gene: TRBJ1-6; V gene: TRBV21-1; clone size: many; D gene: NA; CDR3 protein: CASSKVSATPRGYNSPLHF; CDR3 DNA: TGTGCCAGCAGCAAAGTAAGTGCAACACCCCGGGGGTATAATTCACCCCTCCACTTT
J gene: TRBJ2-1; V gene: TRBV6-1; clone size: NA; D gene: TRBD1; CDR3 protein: CASSTTGREQFF; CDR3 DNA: TGTGCCAGCAGTACGACAGGGCGTGAGCAGTTCTTC